This T cell receptor beta chain was recorded in a study of human T cells and chemical hapten exposure. Study summary: Small pooled library volume differences mainly caused per-sample TCR yield variation.

TCRdb processed the RACE reads anew with MiXCR; each CDR3 protein has one entry. This table holds roughly 360,000 distinct CDR3 sequences, approximately 5.1% found once. A remark on this clonotype: Its specificity is unknown.

Study conclusions and caveats: Expanded TCRs were compared with controls, and the expanded TCRs formed significantly more large CDR3 similarity clusters.

The V gene lost 3 bases and the J gene lost 6 bases, with 11 bases spanning the gap. The CDR3 length is 13 residues. Specified time point: patch test 1, 2 weeks after DPC sensitization. The treatment is: therapeutic diphenylcyclopropenone sensitization with weekly scalp DPC. The TCR sequence derives from a woman aged 50 to 60 with alopecia areata. Some clones in this sample may be carry-over from other donors' samples. The J gene is TRBJ1-1, the V gene TRBV12-3 or TRBV12-4, with no clear D. The sequencing here drew on whole blood, taken in connection with sensitization to the hapten diphenylcyclopropenone (DPC). Here the CDR3 reads CASSFGQHPEAFF. DNA of the CDR3: TGTGCCAGCAGTTTCGGCCAACACCCTGAAGCTTTCTTT.